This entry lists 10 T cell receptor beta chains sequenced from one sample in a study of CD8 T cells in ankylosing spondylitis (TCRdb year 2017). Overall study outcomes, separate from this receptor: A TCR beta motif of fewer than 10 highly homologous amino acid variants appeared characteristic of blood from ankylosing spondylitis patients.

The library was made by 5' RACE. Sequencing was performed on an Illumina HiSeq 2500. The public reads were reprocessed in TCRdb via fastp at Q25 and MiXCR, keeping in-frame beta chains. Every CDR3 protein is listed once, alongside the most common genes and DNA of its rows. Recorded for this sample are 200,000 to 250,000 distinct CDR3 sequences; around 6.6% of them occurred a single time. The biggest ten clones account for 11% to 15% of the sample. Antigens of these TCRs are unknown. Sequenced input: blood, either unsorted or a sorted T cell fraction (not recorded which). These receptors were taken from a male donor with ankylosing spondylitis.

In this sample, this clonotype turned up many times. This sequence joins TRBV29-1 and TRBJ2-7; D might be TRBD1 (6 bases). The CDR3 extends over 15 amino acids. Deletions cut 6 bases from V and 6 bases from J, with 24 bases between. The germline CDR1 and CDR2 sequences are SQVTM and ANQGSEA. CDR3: CSVPDWTARLREQYF. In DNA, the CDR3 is TGCAGCGTCCCAGACTGGACAGCGAGGTTGCGCGAGCAGTACTTC.

The CDR3 DNA reads as TGCAGTGCTAGAGATACGATCCACACTGAAGCTTTCTTT. As protein: CSARDTIHTEAFF. This chain links TRBV20-1 with TRBJ1-1; D not resolved. V was clipped by 0 bases and J by 3 bases, with 8 bases between them. Germline-derived CDR1 and CDR2 are DFQATT and SNEGSKA (reference sequence). This CDR3 spans 13 amino acids.

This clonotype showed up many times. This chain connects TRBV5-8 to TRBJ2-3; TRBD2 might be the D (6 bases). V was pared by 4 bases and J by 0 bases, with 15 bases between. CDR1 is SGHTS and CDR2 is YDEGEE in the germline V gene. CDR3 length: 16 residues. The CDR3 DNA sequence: TGTGCCAGCAGCCGTTTGCTCGGGAGTAGCACAGATACGCAGTATTTT. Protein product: CASSRLLGSSTDTQYF.

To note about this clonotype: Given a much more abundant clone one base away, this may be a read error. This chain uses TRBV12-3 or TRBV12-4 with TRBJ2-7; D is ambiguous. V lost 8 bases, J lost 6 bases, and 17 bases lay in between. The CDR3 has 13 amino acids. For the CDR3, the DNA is TGTGCCAGCGGTACTTGGGAAAGTAGCGAGCAGTACTTC. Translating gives CASGTWESSEQYF.

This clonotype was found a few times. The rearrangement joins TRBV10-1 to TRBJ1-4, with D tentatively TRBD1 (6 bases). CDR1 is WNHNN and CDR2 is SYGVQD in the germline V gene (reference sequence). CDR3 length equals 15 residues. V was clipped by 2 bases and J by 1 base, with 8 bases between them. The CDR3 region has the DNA TGCGCCAGCAGTGAGGGAGGGGGAACTAATGAAAAACTGTTTTTT. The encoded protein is CASSEGGGTNEKLFF.

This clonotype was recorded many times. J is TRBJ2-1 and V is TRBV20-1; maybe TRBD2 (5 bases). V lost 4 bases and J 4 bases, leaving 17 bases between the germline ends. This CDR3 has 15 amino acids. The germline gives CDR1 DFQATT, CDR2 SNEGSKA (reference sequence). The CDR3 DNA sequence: TGCAGTGCTAAGGTTGGGTGGGAGCGGTACAATGAGCAGTTCTTC. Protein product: CSAKVGWERYNEQFF.

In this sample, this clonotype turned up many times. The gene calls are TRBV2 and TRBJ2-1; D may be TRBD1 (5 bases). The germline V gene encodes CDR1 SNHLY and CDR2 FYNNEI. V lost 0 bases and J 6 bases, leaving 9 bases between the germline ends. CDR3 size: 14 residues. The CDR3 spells CASSEARRGNEQFF. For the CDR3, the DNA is TGTGCCAGCAGTGAAGCTCGTAGGGGCAATGAGCAGTTCTTC.

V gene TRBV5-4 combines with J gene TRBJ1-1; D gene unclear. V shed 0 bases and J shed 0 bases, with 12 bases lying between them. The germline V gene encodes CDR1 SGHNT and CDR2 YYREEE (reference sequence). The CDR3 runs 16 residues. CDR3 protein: CASSLVGESMNTEAFF. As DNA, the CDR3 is TGTGCCAGCAGCTTGGTGGGCGAGTCGATGAACACTGAAGCTTTCTTT.

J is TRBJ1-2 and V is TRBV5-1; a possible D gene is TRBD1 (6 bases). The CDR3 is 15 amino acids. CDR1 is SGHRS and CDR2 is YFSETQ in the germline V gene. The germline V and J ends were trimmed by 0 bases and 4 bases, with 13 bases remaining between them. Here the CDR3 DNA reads TGCGCCAGCAGCTTGGACCAGGGACAAACCTATGGCTACACCTTC. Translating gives CASSLDQGQTYGYTF.

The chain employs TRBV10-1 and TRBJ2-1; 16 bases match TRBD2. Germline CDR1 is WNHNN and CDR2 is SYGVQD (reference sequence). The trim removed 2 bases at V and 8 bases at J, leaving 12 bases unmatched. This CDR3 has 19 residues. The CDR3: CASSETGTSGREYNDEQFF. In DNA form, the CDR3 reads TGCGCCAGCAGTGAGACCGGGACTAGCGGGAGGGAATACAACGATGAGCAGTTCTTC.